This T cell receptor (beta chain) was recorded in a study of spatial heterogeneity in lung cancer. Regarding the study as a whole: The appearance of ubiquitous expanded tumor TCRs in blood was greater at resection than follow-up.

This clonotype was observed many times. Its antigen is unidentified. One entry per CDR3 protein results from TCRdb running MiXCR on the 5' RACE reads. The top ten hold around four fifths of the sample, which has 7,000 or so distinct CDR3 sequences, about 7% seen once. In germline, CDR1 is DFQATT, CDR2 SNEGSKA (reference sequence). The CDR3 loop spans 12 amino acids. Trimming took off 3 bases at V and 0 bases at J, with 5 bases between the two ends. Indicated time point: sample taken at primary tumor resection. This receptor was obtained from a male donor with early-stage non-small cell lung cancer. The chain couples TRBV20-1 to TRBJ2-5; D remains unclear. The sample here was PBMCs, taken at surgery. CDR3 loop: CSARTYQETQYF. The CDR3 DNA reads as TGCAGTGCTAGGACGTACCAAGAGACCCAGTACTTC.